The clone carrying this TCR beta chain showed up just once. This sample stems from a study of shared clonotypes between healthy human individuals. CDR3 length equals 14 residues. Germline assignment: CDR1 SEHNR and CDR2 FQNEAQ (reference sequence). Trimming removed 3 bases from V and 7 bases from J, with 16 bases in between. Naive CD8 cells comprised CD45RO-negative, CCR7-positively selected cells, excluding terminally differentiated effector memory CD45RA+ cells. Sequencing was performed with immunoSEQ multiplex PCR; in TCRdb, only in-frame clones are kept and a portion is missing. The sample carries around 1,900,000 clones, around 95% recorded once.

This clonotype was obtained from a man aged 18 to 29 in good health. Some clones in this sample may be carry-over from other donors' samples. Material: naive CD8+ T cells from PBMCs. The V and J genes are TRBV7-9 and TRBJ2-7; TRBD2 might be the D (6 bases). The CDR3 sequence: CASSFLEGHWEQYF. In DNA, the CDR3 is TGTGCCAGCAGCTTTCTGGAGGGCCACTGGGAGCAGTACTTC.